The next 10 T cell receptor beta chains were all read from a single sample in a study of pediatric ulcerative colitis. Data came from immunoSEQ multiplex PCR; TCRdb stores just in-frame clones and leaves some out. The sample has approximately 18,000 clones; roughly 69% are singletons. The rectum was sampled with one to two pinch biopsies at colonoscopy. The specimen sequenced was gut tissue. These receptors all stem from a boy aged 5-17 years with moderate ulcerative colitis.

V is TRBV7-2 and J is TRBJ2-5; perhaps TRBD2 as D (5 bases). The CDR3 has 16 amino acids. Deletions cut 3 bases from V and 5 bases from J, with 19 bases between. CDR1 is SGHTA, CDR2 FQGNSA, per germline. CDR3 protein: CASSFFLTGRGETQYF. CDR3 DNA: TGTGCCAGCAGCTTTTTTTTGACGGGTCGCGGGGAGACCCAGTACTTC.

V usage is TRBV27 and J usage is TRBJ1-2; D gene unclear. V was cut by 0 bases and J by 4 bases, with 9 bases left in between. Germline V gives CDR1 MNHEY, CDR2 SMNVEV (reference sequence). The CDR3 runs to 14 residues. The CDR3 sequence: CASSLSTGIYGYTF. In DNA form, the CDR3 reads TGTGCCAGCAGTTTATCTACCGGGATCTATGGCTACACCTTC.

The rearrangement joins TRBV5-1 to TRBJ2-1; D not resolved. V lost 0 bases, J lost 7 bases, and 11 bases lay in between. Per germline, CDR1 SGHRS and CDR2 YFSETQ. This CDR3 comprises 14 residues. The CDR3 nucleotides are TGCGCCAGCAGCTTGGTGACTCCGGAGAATGAGCAGTTCTTC. It specifies CASSLVTPENEQFF. Supplemented by reference TRBV5-1 and TRBJ2-1, the full variable domain reads KAGVTQTPRYLIKTRGQQVTLSCSPISGHRSVSWYQQTPGQGLQFLFEYFSETQRNKGNFPGRFSGRQFSNSRSEMNVSTLELGDSALYLCASSLVTPENEQFFGPGTRLTVL.

This chain links TRBV7-9 with TRBJ1-3; D is uncertain. V lost 3 bases and J 3 bases, leaving 6 bases between the germline ends. Germline lookup yields CDR1 SEHNR and CDR2 FQNEAQ (reference sequence). The CDR3 has 13 amino acids. The CDR3 DNA follows: TGTGCCAGCAGCTTTCATAGTGGAAACACCATATATTTT. Translation gives CASSFHSGNTIYF. The full variable domain, its missing parts supplied by reference TRBV7-9 and TRBJ1-3, is DTGVSQNPRHKITKRGQNVTFRCDPISEHNRLYWYRQTLGQGPEFLTYFQNEAQLEKSRLLSDRFSAERPKGSFSTLEIQRTEQGDSAMYLCASSFHSGNTIYFGEGSWLTVV.

The V gene is TRBV6-5, the J gene TRBJ2-7, with 14 bases that match TRBD2. There are 15 residues in the CDR3. Germline values: CDR1 MNHEY, CDR2 SVGAGI. V was clipped by 5 bases and J by 6 bases; unmatched bases: 6. The CDR3 DNA is TGTGCCAGCAGTCGCGGACTAGCGGGAGGCGGCGAGCAGTACTTC. Residues: CASSRGLAGGGEQYF.

The chain is built from TRBV29-1 and TRBJ2-7; 9 bases map to TRBD1. With 5 bases clipped from V and 3 bases from J, the junction kept 8 bases outside the gene matches. The CDR3 runs to 14 residues. Germline values: CDR1 SQVTM, CDR2 ANQGSEA. The chain's CDR3 is CSVSPGTGIYEQYF. As DNA, the CDR3 is TGCAGCGTTTCTCCCGGGACAGGGATCTACGAGCAGTACTTC.

The V call is TRBV19, the J call TRBJ1-4; D not certain. Germline assignment: CDR1 LNHDA and CDR2 SQIVND (reference sequence). The V end lost 3 bases, the J end lost 5 bases, and 10 bases lay between the germline ends. The CDR3 totals 14 residues. CDR3 residues: CASSIPLDNEKLFF. The CDR3 DNA sequence: TGTGCCAGTAGTATCCCCCTGGACAATGAAAAACTGTTTTTT.

This chain joins TRBV5-1 and TRBJ1-5; tentative D call: TRBD1 (5 bases). This CDR3 is 16 amino acids long. CDR1 and CDR2 (germline): SGHRS, YFSETQ. Trimming pared 4 bases from V and 0 bases from J, leaving 14 bases between. DNA of the CDR3: TGCGCCAGCAGCCCCGGGGGGGTCGGTAGCAATCAGCCCCAGCATTTT. This translates into CASSPGGVGSNQPQHF.

The chain is built from TRBV7-2 and TRBJ2-7; 7 nucleotides align to TRBD2. The V and J ends lost 8 bases and 1 base, in that order; junction bases with no gene match: 8. Germline V gene sequence: CDR1 SGHTA, CDR2 FQGNSA. This CDR3 contains 14 residues. The CDR3 bases are TGTGCCAGCGGGGGGGGAGGATCATCCTACGAGCAGTACTTC. Protein product: CASGGGGSSYEQYF.

The chain employs TRBV2 and TRBJ1-2; no clear D gene. This CDR3 has 13 amino acids. The germline V and J ends were trimmed by 8 bases and 3 bases, with 13 bases remaining between them. Germline-derived CDR1 and CDR2 are SNHLY and FYNNEI. CDR3 loop: CASCVKYDYGYTF. DNA for the CDR3: TGTGCCAGCTGCGTCAAATATGACTATGGCTACACCTTC.